Sequencing of this T cell receptor beta chain was carried out in a study of post-analysis software for immune sequencing data. Study observations and caveats: TRBV segments more frequent in patients than in controls numbered five and included TRBV5-6, TRBV5-1 and TRBV20-1.

This clonotype was seen more than once but under ten times. Its antigen is not identified. cDNA libraries of TCR beta carried unique molecular identifiers. A single record per CDR3 protein comes from TCRdb applying MiXCR to the PCR reads. This table has under 900,000 distinct CDR3 sequences, around 53% appearing once. Germline CDR1 is SQVTM and CDR2 is ANQGSEA. The CDR3 covers 13 residues. Trimming removed 5 bases from V and 2 bases from J, with 12 bases in between. The rearrangement uses TRBV29-1 and TRBJ2-5; D not resolved. The source material was blood. The receptor was derived from a girl aged 5 to 17 with multiple sclerosis. CDR3: CSVRPSWQETQYF. As DNA, the CDR3 is TGCAGCGTTAGACCCTCGTGGCAAGAGACCCAGTACTTC.